This T cell receptor (beta chain) comes out of a study of T cells in Graves' hyperthyroidism and ophthalmopathy. As for the study in general: Initial diagnosis, before any treatment, was when peripheral blood was collected.

RNA transcripts were the template for amplifying TCR beta CDR3 regions. In the first-round RT-PCR of the TCR CDR3, the HTBI primer set was used. TCRdb independently ran MiXCR on the multiplex PCR reads; one entry per CDR3 protein. The sample lists some 550,000 distinct CDR3 sequences, around 15% seen once, with approximately 3.5% in the top ten. This clonotype was detected many times. The antigen remains undetermined. The study left out patients who had uncontrolled infection, other autoimmune disease, pregnancy or lactation. The length of the CDR3 is 15 residues. V was clipped by 2 bases and J by 0 bases, with 13 bases between them. Germline V gives CDR1 DFQATT, CDR2 SNEGSKA (reference sequence). Study results and limitations: Researchers found most expanded thyroid clonotypes above 0.001 in blood as well.

The rearrangement uses TRBV20-1 and TRBJ2-5; perhaps TRBD1 as D (5 bases). The sequenced material came from blood. This sequence originates from a woman between 35 and 50 years old with Graves' ophthalmopathy. CDR3 region: CSARSIQENQETQYF. CDR3 nucleotides: TGCAGTGCTAGATCGATACAGGAAAACCAAGAGACCCAGTACTTC.